This T cell receptor beta chain was sequenced for a study of T cell changes during pregnancy in multiple sclerosis. Clones were read by immunoSEQ multiplex PCR, and TCRdb kept only the in-frame ones, dropping some. The table records 50,000 to 80,000 clones, roughly 90% of them present only once. This CDR3 has 16 residues. The ends lost 0 bases at V and 1 base at J; junction bases unmatched: 4. Germline V gene data show CDR1 as SGHRS and CDR2 as YFSETQ. Material: peripheral blood, obtained in the second trimester of pregnancy. The chain couples TRBV5-1 to TRBJ2-4, with 7 bases lining up with TRBD2. This TCR came from a female donor with multiple sclerosis, enrolled in a pregnancy study. DNA for the CDR3: TGCGCCAGCAGCTTGGACGGGCGGGGGGCCAAAAACATTCAGTACTTC. Residues: CASSLDGRGAKNIQYF.